Shown below are 23 T cell receptor beta chains from a single sample sequenced in a study of blood T cell repertoires in COVID-19. Some clones are missing from TCRdb's copy, which holds only in-frame ones; the method was immunoSEQ multiplex PCR. The top ten clones hold about 8.3% of a sample with about 210,000 clones, approximately 80% of them seen once. Sequenced: peripheral blood. The receptors shown here come from a woman older than 75 with COVID-19, enrolled during active disease.

This clone occurred once. This chain links TRBV24-1 with TRBJ2-2; 9 bases align to TRBD1. Germline V gene lookup returns CDR1 KGHDR and CDR2 SFDVKD. This CDR3 spans 17 amino acids. V lost 5 bases to trimming and J lost 1 base; unmatched junction nucleotides: 7. The CDR3 coding sequence is TGTGCCACCAGTGTCGGGGCGGGACAGGGGAACACCGGGGAGCTGTTTTTT. It specifies CATSVGAGQGNTGELFF.

J is TRBJ1-6 and V is TRBV27; D remains ambiguous. V was shortened by 8 bases and J by 7 bases, with 12 bases between the two germline ends. Germline lookup yields CDR1 MNHEY and CDR2 SMNVEV (reference sequence). The CDR3 has 13 amino acids. The DNA of the CDR3 is TGTGCCAGCGGGAGAGGGCTAAATTCACCCCTCCACTTT. As protein: CASGRGLNSPLHF.

The rearrangement links TRBV4-1 to TRBJ2-3; D is unclear. CDR1 MGHRA and CDR2 YSYEKL come from the germline V gene. V was shortened by 1 base and J by 2 bases, with 13 bases between the two germline ends. The CDR3 contains 16 residues. The DNA of the CDR3 is TGCGCCAGCAGCCAAGTTTCGATCAGTGACACAGATACGCAGTATTTT. This codes for CASSQVSISDTDTQYF.

The genes are TRBV2 and TRBJ1-2; 8 bases fit TRBD1. The CDR3 has 15 residues. Germline assignment: CDR1 SNHLY and CDR2 FYNNEI. J lost 5 bases, V lost 5 bases, and 10 bases had no gene match. The CDR3 loop is CASSRRQGIGYGYTF. DNA for the CDR3: TGTGCCAGCAGTCGTAGACAGGGGATCGGTTATGGCTACACCTTC.

This chain uses TRBV27 with TRBJ1-4, with D perhaps matching TRBD1 (5 bases). The CDR3 is 16 residues long. Between the trimmed V and J ends, which lost 6 bases and 4 bases, there was a span of 18 bases. Germline CDR1 is MNHEY and CDR2 is SMNVEV (reference sequence). CDR3 loop: CASRRDGTLVNEKLFF. CDR3 nucleotides: TGTGCCAGCAGAAGGGACGGGACTTTGGTTAATGAAAAACTGTTTTTT.

In its sample, this clone was seen a few times. The chain joins TRBV21-1 to TRBJ2-5; the table assigns TRBD2, which was not confirmed against the DNA. TRBV21-1 is a pseudogene segment. The CDR3 loop spans 17 amino acids. CDR3 amino acids: CASSNAGTSGGEETQYF. The CDR3 nucleotides are TGTGCCAGCAGCAACGCCGGGACTAGCGGGGGGGAAGAGACCCAGTACTTC.

J is TRBJ2-3 and V is TRBV7-3, with TRBD2 matching over 14 bases. Germline V gene sequence: CDR1 SGHTA, CDR2 FQGTGA. V was pared by 5 bases and J by 2 bases, with 6 bases of the junction left unmatched. This CDR3 comprises 17 residues. The chain's CDR3 is CASSPGTSGGSTDTQYF. In nucleotides, the CDR3 is TGTGCCAGCAGCCCCGGGACTAGCGGGGGCTCCACAGATACGCAGTATTTT.

V is TRBV12-3 or TRBV12-4 and J is TRBJ2-1, with TRBD2 matching over 7 bases. The CDR3 has 13 residues. The V and J ends lost 6 bases and 4 bases, in that order; junction bases with no gene match: 3. CDR3 DNA sequence: TGTGCCAGCAGCGGGGGGTGGTACAATGAGCAGTTCTTC. Translated: CASSGGWYNEQFF.

Concerning this clone: Mismatch with germline at one junction end may stem from a read error. The rearrangement uses TRBV19 and TRBJ2-7; 8 bases are shared with TRBD1. There are 14 residues in the CDR3. The germline gives CDR1 LNHDA, CDR2 SQIVND (reference sequence). The CDR3 sequence is CASSIGTGSSEQYF. In DNA form, the CDR3 reads TGTGCCAGTAGTATAGGGACAGGGTCCTCCGAGCAGTACTTC.

The chain carries TRBV12-5 and TRBJ2-3; possibly TRBD2 for D (5 bases). Germline CDR1 is LGHNT and CDR2 is FRNRAP. The CDR3 is made up of 12 amino acids. The V end lost 1 base, the J end lost 7 bases, and 6 bases lay between the germline ends. The CDR3 DNA follows: TGTGCTAGTGGTTTGGAGGACTATACGCAGTATTTT. Amino acids: CASGLEDYTQYF.

The chain recombines TRBV3-1 (or the pseudogene TRBV3-2) with TRBJ2-7, with 8 nucleotides matching TRBD1. This CDR3 is 17 amino acids long. CDR1 is LGHDT, CDR2 YNNKEL, per germline (reference sequence). Germline trimming cut 0 bases from V and 8 bases from J; bases unmatched to any gene: 15. DNA of the CDR3: TGTGCCAGCAGCCAAGACCCCTCGACAGGGGTTACGAGGAAGCAGTACTTC. Its protein product is CASSQDPSTGVTRKQYF.

The chain carries TRBV18 and TRBJ1-2; D gene uncertain. Looked up from germline, CDR1 is KGHSH and CDR2 is LQKENI. CDR3 length: 14 residues. The V and J ends lost 3 bases and 13 bases respectively, with 21 bases between them. The CDR3 sequence: CASSPNREPTYSTF. The CDR3 bases are TGTGCCAGCTCACCGAACCGGGAACCAACCTACTCCACCTTC. Filled out from reference TRBV18 and TRBJ1-2, the complete variable domain reads NAGVMQNPRHLVRRRGQEARLRCSPMKGHSHVYWYRQLPEEGLKFMVYLQKENIIDESGMPKERFSAEFPKEGPSILRIQQVVRGDSAAYFCASSPNREPTYSTFGSGTRLTVV.

The chain employs TRBV12-3 or TRBV12-4 and TRBJ1-1; D may be TRBD1 (6 bases). The CDR3 sequence is 13 residues long. The V and J ends lost 3 bases and 4 bases respectively, with 9 bases between them. CDR3 nucleotides: TGTGCCAGCAGTTTGGGACACCGCACTGAAGCTTTCTTT. As protein: CASSLGHRTEAFF.

This clone occurred a few times. J is TRBJ2-7 and V is TRBV9, with 8 bases aligning to TRBD2. The trim removed 2 bases at V and 6 bases at J, leaving 7 bases unmatched. The length of the CDR3 is 14 residues. CDR1 is SGDLS and CDR2 is YYNGEE in the germline V gene. CDR3 DNA: TGTGCCAGCAGCGTCAGCGGGAGTCAGGGCGAGCAGTACTTC. Protein: CASSVSGSQGEQYF.

The table lists this clone with a few counts. CDR3 sequence: CATTGTANTGELFF. CDR3 coding DNA: TGTGCCACCACCGGGACAGCGAACACCGGGGAGCTGTTTTTT. This chain connects TRBV18 to TRBJ2-2, with 7 bases fitting TRBD1. Germline CDR1 is KGHSH and CDR2 is LQKENI. V shed 10 bases, J shed 0 bases, and the junction held 5 bases outside the gene matches. This CDR3 contains 14 residues.

The CDR3 here is CSGTGTSGSTDTQYF. In nucleotides, the CDR3 is TGCAGCGGGACCGGGACTAGCGGCAGCACAGATACGCAGTATTTT. V and J are TRBV29-1 and TRBJ2-3, with TRBD2 matching over 11 bases. Trimming removed 7 bases from V and 0 bases from J; junction bases left unmatched: 6. The germline V gene encodes CDR1 SQVTM and CDR2 ANQGSEA. This CDR3 is 15 amino acids long.

V is TRBV3-1 (or the pseudogene TRBV3-2) and J is TRBJ2-5, with D possibly matching TRBD1 (6 bases). In germline, CDR1 is LGHDT, CDR2 YNNKEL (reference sequence). V shed 3 bases and J shed 5 bases, with 16 bases lying between them. The CDR3 runs to 15 residues. For the CDR3, the DNA is TGTGCCAGCAGCCATTTGGACAGCATCGGGGAGACCCAGTACTTC. It yields the protein CASSHLDSIGETQYF.

The CDR3 DNA reads TGCAGCGTGAAGACTAGCGGGAGGCAAGAGACCCAGTACTTC. It encodes CSVKTSGRQETQYF. V gene TRBV29-1 combines with J gene TRBJ2-5, with 13 bases matching TRBD2. With 6 bases clipped from V and 2 bases from J, the junction kept 3 bases outside the gene matches. CDR1 and CDR2 from the germline V gene are SQVTM and ANQGSEA. The CDR3 spans 14 residues.

CDR3 sequence: CASSPSGQGNTGELFF. The CDR3 DNA follows: TGCGCCAGCAGCCCCTCAGGGCAGGGCAACACCGGGGAGCTGTTTTTT. The V call is TRBV4-1, the J call TRBJ2-2, with D possibly being TRBD1 (5 bases). CDR1 and CDR2 (germline): MGHRA, YSYEKL. The CDR3 is made up of 16 amino acids. V lost 4 bases to trimming and J lost 2 bases, with 14 bases between them.

The chain joins TRBV9 to TRBJ2-3, with D possibly being TRBD1 (6 bases). This CDR3 has 16 residues. Trimming took off 3 bases at V and 1 base at J, with 15 bases between the two ends. Germline V lookup: CDR1 SGDLS, CDR2 YYNGEE. CDR3 nucleotides: TGTGCCAGCAGCGAACAGGGTTCTGTAGGCACAGATACGCAGTATTTT. Translated: CASSEQGSVGTDTQYF.

The genes are TRBV5-4 and TRBJ2-5, with D perhaps TRBD1 (5 bases). The CDR3 consists of 13 residues. The V gene lost 0 bases and the J gene lost 5 bases, with 8 bases spanning the gap. The germline V gene has CDR1 SGHNT and CDR2 YYREEE (reference sequence). This CDR3 is CASSLVGVETQYF. CDR3 sequence (DNA): TGTGCCAGCAGCTTGGTAGGGGTCGAGACCCAGTACTTC.

V gene TRBV19 combines with J gene TRBJ1-2; no definite D call. This CDR3 is built from 12 residues. V lost 10 bases and J 5 bases, leaving 14 bases between the germline ends. Germline-derived CDR1 and CDR2 are LNHDA and SQIVND (reference sequence). As DNA, the CDR3 is TGTGCCACCAATGGAGGTTGGTATGGCTACACCTTC. It translates to CATNGGWYGYTF.

The chain recombines TRBV6-5 with TRBJ2-3, with 7 bases identical to TRBD1. Germline V CDR1 and CDR2: MNHEY, SVGAGI. This CDR3 has 13 residues. V shed 5 bases, J shed 4 bases, and the junction held 3 bases outside the gene matches. The CDR3 region has the DNA TGTGCCAGCAGTACAGGGGCGCCAGATACGCAGTATTTT. Its protein product is CASSTGAPDTQYF.